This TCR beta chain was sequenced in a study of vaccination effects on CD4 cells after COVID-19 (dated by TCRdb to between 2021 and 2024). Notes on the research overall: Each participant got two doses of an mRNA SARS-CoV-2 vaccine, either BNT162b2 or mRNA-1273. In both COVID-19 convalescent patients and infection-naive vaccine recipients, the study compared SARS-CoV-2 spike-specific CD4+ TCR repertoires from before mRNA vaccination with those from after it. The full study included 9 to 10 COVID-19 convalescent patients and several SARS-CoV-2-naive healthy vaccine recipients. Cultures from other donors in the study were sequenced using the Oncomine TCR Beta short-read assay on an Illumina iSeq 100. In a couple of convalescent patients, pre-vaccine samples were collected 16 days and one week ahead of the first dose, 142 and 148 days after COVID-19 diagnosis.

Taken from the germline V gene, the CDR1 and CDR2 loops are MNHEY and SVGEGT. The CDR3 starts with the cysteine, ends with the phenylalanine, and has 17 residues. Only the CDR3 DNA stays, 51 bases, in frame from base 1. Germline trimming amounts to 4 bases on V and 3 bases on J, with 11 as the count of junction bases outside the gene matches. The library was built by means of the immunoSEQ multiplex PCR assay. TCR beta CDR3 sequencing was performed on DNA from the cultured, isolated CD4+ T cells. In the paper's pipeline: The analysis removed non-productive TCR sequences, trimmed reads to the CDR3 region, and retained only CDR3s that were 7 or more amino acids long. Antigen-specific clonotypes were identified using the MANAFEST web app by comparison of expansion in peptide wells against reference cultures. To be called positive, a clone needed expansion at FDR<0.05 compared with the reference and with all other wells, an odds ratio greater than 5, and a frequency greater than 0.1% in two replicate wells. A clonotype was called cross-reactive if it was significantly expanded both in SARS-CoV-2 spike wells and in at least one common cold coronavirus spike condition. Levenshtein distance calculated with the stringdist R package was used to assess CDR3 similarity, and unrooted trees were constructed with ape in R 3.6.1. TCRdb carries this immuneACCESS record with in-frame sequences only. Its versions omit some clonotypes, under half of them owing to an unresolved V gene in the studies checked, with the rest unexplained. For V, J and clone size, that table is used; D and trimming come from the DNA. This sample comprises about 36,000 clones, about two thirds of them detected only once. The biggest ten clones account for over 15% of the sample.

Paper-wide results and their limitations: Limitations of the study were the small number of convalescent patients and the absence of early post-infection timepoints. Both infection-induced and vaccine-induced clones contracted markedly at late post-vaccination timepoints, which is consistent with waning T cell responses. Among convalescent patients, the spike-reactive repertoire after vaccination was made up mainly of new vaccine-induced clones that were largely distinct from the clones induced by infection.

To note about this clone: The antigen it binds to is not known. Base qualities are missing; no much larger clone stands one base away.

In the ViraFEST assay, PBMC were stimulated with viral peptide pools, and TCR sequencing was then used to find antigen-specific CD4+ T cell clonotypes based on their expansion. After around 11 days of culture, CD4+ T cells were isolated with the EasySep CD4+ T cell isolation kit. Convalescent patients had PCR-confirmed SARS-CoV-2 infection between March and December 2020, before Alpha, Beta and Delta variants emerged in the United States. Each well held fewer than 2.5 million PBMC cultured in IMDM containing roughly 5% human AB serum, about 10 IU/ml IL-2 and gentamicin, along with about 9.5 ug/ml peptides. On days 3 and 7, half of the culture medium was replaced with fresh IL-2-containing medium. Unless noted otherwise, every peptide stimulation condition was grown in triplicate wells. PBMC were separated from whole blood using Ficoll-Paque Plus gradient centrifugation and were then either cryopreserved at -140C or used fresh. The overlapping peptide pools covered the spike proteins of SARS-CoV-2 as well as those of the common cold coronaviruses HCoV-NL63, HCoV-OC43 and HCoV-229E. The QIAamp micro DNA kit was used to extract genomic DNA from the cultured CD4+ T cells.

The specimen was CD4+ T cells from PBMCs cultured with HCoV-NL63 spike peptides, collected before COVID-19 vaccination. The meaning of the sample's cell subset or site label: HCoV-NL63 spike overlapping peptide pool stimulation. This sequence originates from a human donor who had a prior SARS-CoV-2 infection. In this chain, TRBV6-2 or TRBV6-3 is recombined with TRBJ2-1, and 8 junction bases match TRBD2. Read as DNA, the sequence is TGTGCCAGCAGTTCTAGCCGGACTAGCTTAATCTACAATGAGCAGTTCTTC. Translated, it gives CASSSSRTSLIYNEQFF.